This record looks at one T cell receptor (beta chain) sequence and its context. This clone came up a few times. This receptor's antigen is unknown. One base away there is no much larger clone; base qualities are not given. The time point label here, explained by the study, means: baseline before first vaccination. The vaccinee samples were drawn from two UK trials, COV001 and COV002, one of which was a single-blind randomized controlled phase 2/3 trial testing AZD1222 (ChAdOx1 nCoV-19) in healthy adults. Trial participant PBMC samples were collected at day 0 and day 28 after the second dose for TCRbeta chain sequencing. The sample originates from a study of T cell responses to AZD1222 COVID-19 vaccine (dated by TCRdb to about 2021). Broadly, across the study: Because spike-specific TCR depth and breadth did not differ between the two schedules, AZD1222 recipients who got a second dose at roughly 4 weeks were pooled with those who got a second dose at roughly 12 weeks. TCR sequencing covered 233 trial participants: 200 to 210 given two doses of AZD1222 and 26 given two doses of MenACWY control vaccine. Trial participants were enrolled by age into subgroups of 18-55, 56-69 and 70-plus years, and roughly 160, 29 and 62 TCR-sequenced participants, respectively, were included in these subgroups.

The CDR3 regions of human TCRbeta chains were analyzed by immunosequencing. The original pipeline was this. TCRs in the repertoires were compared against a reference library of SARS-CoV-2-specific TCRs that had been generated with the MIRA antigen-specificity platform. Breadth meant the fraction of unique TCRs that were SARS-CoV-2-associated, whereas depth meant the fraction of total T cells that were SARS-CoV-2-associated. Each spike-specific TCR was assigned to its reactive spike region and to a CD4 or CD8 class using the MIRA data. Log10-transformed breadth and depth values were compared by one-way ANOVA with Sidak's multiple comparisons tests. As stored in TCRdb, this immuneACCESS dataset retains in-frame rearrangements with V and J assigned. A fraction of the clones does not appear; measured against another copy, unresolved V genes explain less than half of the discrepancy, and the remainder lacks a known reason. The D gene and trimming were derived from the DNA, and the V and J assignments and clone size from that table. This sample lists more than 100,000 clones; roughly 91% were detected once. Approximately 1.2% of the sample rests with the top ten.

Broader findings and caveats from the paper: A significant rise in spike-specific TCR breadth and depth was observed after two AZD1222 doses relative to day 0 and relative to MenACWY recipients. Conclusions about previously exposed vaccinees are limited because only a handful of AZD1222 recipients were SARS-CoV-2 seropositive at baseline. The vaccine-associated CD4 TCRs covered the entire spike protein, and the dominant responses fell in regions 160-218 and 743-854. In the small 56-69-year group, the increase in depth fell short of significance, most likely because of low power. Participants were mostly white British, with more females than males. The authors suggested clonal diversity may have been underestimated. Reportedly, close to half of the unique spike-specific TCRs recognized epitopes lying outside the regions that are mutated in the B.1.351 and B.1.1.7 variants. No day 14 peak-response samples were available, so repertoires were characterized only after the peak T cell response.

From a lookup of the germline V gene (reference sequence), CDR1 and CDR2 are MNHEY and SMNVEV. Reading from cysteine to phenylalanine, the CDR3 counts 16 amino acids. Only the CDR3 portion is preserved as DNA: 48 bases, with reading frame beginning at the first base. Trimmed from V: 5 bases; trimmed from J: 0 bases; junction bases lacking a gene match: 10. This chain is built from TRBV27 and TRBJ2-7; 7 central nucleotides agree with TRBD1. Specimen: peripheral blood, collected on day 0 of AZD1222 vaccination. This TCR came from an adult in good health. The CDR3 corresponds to CASSPTLGQSSYEQYF. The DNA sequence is TGTGCCAGCAGTCCTACGTTGGGACAGAGCTCCTACGAGCAGTACTTC.